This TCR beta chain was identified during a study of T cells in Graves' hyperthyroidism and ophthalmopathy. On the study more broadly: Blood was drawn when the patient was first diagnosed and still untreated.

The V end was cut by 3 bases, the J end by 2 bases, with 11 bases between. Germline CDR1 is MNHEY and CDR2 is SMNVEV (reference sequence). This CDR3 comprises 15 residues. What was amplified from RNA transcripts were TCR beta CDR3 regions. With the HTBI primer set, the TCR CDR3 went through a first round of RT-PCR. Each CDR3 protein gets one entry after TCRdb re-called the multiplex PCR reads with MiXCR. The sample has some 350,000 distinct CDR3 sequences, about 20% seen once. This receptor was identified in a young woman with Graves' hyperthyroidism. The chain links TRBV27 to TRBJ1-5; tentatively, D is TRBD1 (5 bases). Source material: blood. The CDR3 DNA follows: TGTGCCAGCAGTTTGGCAGGGTCGGGCAATCAGCCCCAGCATTTT. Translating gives CASSLAGSGNQPQHF.